The 11 T cell receptor beta chains presented below share a single source sample, sequenced in a study of T cells in Graves' hyperthyroidism and ophthalmopathy. Amplified regions were TCR beta CDR3 sequences from RNA transcripts. First-round RT-PCR targeting the TCR CDR3 was performed with the HTBI primer set. TCRdb re-called the multiplex PCR reads with MiXCR, one entry per CDR3 protein. The sample shows almost 600,000 distinct CDR3 sequences, roughly 46% of them seen only once. What was sequenced was peripheral blood or thyroid tissue (not recorded which). All receptors come from a young woman with Graves' hyperthyroidism.

The J gene is TRBJ2-5, the V gene TRBV15; 14 bases agree with TRBD2. The CDR3 loop spans 18 amino acids. With V trimmed by 2 bases and J by 4 bases, 9 bases remained unmatched. Germline values: CDR1 LNHNV, CDR2 YYDKDF (reference sequence). Here the CDR3 DNA reads TGTGCCACCAGCAGAAGGGCAGGTGGACTAGCGGGAGGAGAGACCCAGTACTTC. Translation: CATSRRAGGLAGGETQYF.

In its sample, this clonotype was seen many times. This rearrangement joins TRBV5-8 to TRBJ1-6; D is unclear. Germline V CDR1 and CDR2: SGHTS, YDEGEE. This CDR3 contains 16 residues. Between the trimmed V and J ends, which lost 0 bases and 6 bases, there was a span of 13 bases. The CDR3 sequence: CASSLGNTYINSPLHF. The CDR3 DNA reads TGTGCCAGCAGCTTGGGGAATACCTACATTAATTCACCCCTCCACTTT. Combining the CDR3 with reference TRBV5-8 and TRBJ1-6 gives the whole variable domain EAGVTQSPTHLIKTRGQQATLRCSPISGHTSVYWYQQALGLGLQFLLWYDEGEERNRGNFPPRFSGRQFPNYSSELNVNALELEDSALYLCASSLGNTYINSPLHFGNGTRLTVT.

This chain links TRBV7-8 with TRBJ2-7; no clear D. This CDR3 contains 16 residues. The ends were cut back, 5 bases at V and 7 bases at J, with 24 bases in the middle. CDR1 is SGHVS and CDR2 is FQNEAQ in the germline V gene. CDR3 loop: CASSPPIARSYNEQYF. CDR3 nucleotide sequence: TGTGCCAGCAGCCCGCCGATAGCCAGAAGCTACAATGAGCAGTACTTC.

In its sample, this clonotype was seen once. V gene TRBV5-1 combines with J gene TRBJ1-5; tentatively, D is TRBD1 (6 bases). The CDR3 is made up of 18 amino acids. V was trimmed by 2 bases and J by 7 bases, leaving 25 bases between them. Germline V CDR1 and CDR2: SGHRS, YFSETQ. The CDR3, as DNA: TGCGCCAGCAGCTTAACGACTAGCGGGAGGGGGGATGAGCAGCCCCAGCATTTT. Protein sequence: CASSLTTSGRGDEQPQHF.

J is TRBJ2-7 and V is TRBV5-8; 10 bases map to TRBD1. V shed 4 bases, J shed 2 bases, and the junction held 9 bases outside the gene matches. The germline CDR1 and CDR2 sequences are SGHTS and YDEGEE. This CDR3 has 16 amino acids. The CDR3 sequence: CASSLSGTGATYEQYF. In DNA, the CDR3 is TGTGCCAGCAGCCTATCAGGGACAGGGGCGACCTACGAGCAGTACTTC.

The chain links TRBV24-1 to TRBJ1-2, with D unresolved. The CDR3 is 14 amino acids. Trimming removed 4 bases at V and 2 bases at J, with 10 bases between. Germline V CDR1 and CDR2: KGHDR, SFDVKD. CDR3 DNA: TGTGCCACCAGTGAGTCAGCCCTAAACTATGGCTACACCTTC. Its translation: CATSESALNYGYTF.

V is TRBV20-1 and J is TRBJ1-2; 9 nucleotides agree with TRBD1. Germline V gene lookup returns CDR1 DFQATT and CDR2 SNEGSKA (reference sequence). V trimming: 5 bases; J trimming: 6 bases; junction bases outside the gene matches: 10. The CDR3 is 14 residues long. The CDR3 loop is CSASGQGYSHGYTF. The CDR3 DNA reads as TGCAGTGCTTCGGGACAGGGTTATTCGCATGGCTACACCTTC.

The chain carries TRBV7-7 and TRBJ2-3; 14 bases agree with TRBD2. The J call may be wrong; the DNA end is better matched by TRBJ2-5. CDR1 is SSHAT, CDR2 FNYEAQ, per germline (reference sequence). This CDR3 comprises 14 residues. The CDR3 nucleotides are TGTGCCAGCAGCCAAGGACTAGCGGGAGGTACCCAGTACTTC. It translates to CASSQGLAGGTQYF.

This clonotype has a handful of counts. This chain links TRBV29-1 with TRBJ2-3, with D possibly being TRBD2 (6 bases). Germline values: CDR1 SQVTM, CDR2 ANQGSEA. Trimming took off 6 bases at V and 4 bases at J, with 26 bases between the two ends. The CDR3 spans 17 residues. This chain's CDR3 is CSVPGQGLAGSADTQYF. The CDR3 bases are TGCAGCGTCCCTGGGCAGGGACTGGCGGGCTCGGCAGATACGCAGTATTTT.

This clonotype was seen ten or more times. The chain carries TRBV19 and TRBJ2-7, with TRBD1 identical over 8 bases. The CDR3 length is 14 residues. The J segment lost 0 bases and the V segment lost 5 bases, leaving 3 bases of the junction unmatched. The germline CDR1 and CDR2 sequences are LNHDA and SQIVND (reference sequence). The chain's CDR3 is CASSWDRSSYEQYF. DNA of the CDR3: TGTGCCAGTAGTTGGGACAGGAGCTCCTACGAGCAGTACTTC.

Notes on this clonotype: A much larger clone differs by one base, so this may be a read error. The chain is built from TRBV6-6 and TRBJ1-2; D gene uncertain. The germline CDR1 and CDR2 sequences are MNHNY and SVGAGI (reference sequence). V lost 2 bases, J lost 13 bases, and 11 bases lay in between. The CDR3 length is 11 residues. The CDR3 DNA is TGTGCCAGCAGTTACGAGAGTATGTGCACCTTC. It encodes CASSYESMCTF.